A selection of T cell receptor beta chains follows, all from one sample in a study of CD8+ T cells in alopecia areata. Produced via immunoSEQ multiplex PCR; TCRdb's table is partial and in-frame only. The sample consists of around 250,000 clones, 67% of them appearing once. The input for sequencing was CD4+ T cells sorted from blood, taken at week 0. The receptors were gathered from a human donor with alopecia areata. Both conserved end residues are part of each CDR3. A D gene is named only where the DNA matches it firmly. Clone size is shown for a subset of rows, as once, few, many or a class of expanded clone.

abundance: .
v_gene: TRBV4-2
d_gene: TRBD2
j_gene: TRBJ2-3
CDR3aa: CASSQDTSGVDTQYF
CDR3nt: TGTGCCAGCAGCCAAGATACTAGCGGTGTAGATACGCAGTATTTT

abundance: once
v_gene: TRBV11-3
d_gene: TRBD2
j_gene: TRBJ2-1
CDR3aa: CASSRSGGPRYEQFF
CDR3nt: TGTGCCAGCAGCCGTAGCGGGGGGCCTAGGTATGAGCAGTTCTTC

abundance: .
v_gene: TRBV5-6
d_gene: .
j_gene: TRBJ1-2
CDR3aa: CASSLISANYGYTF
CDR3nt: TGTGCCAGCAGCTTGATAAGTGCGAACTATGGCTACACCTTC

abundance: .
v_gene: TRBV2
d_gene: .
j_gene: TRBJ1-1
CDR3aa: CASSTGLILYNTEAFF
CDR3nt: TGTGCCAGCTCTACAGGGTTGATTTTATATAACACTGAAGCTTTCTTT

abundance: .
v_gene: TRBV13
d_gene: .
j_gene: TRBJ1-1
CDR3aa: CASSLPQGRGTEAFF
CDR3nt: TGTGCCAGCAGCTTACCACAGGGTCGGGGCACTGAAGCTTTCTTT

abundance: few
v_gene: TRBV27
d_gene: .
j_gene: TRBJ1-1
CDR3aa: CASSGGRGFMNTEAFF
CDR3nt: TGTGCCAGCAGCGGGGGGCGCGGTTTCATGAACACTGAAGCTTTCTTT

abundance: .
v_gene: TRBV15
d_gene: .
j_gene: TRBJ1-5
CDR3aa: CATSGGNRDSPQHF
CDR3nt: TGTGCCACCAGCGGGGGGAACAGGGATTCGCCCCAGCATTTT

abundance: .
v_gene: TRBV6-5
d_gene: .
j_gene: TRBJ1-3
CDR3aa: CASGSPGHSGNTIYF
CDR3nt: TGTGCCAGCGGATCTCCTGGCCACTCTGGAAACACCATATATTTT

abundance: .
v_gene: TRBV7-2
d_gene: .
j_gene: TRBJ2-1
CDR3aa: CASSSLHYNEQFF
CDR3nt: TGTGCCAGCAGCTCCCTCCATTACAATGAGCAGTTCTTC

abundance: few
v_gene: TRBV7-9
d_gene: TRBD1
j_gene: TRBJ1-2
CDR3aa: CASRGQGNNGYTF
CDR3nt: TGTGCCAGCAGGGGACAGGGGAACAATGGCTACACCTTC

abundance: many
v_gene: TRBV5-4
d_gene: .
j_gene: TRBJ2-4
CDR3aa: CASSQGLSNIQYF
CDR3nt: TGTGCCAGCAGTCAGGGACTTTCCAACATTCAGTACTTC

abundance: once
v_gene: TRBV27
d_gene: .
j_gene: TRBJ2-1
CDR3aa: CASSKGGSSSYNEQFF
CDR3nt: TGTGCCAGCAGCAAGGGGGGCTCGAGCTCCTACAATGAGCAGTTCTTC

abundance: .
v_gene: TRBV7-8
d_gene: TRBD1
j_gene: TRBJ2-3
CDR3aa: CASRPRTGLTDTQYF
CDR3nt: TGTGCCAGCAGACCAAGGACAGGGCTCACAGATACGCAGTATTTT

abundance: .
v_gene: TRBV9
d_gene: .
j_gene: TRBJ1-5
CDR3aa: CASSAVADSNQPQHF
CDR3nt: TGTGCCAGCAGCGCAGTTGCGGATAGCAATCAGCCCCAGCATTTT

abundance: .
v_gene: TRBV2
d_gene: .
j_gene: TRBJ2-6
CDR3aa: CASTRDGPTSGANVLTF
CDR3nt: TGTGCCAGCACTAGGGACGGGCCAACCTCTGGGGCCAACGTCCTGACTTTC

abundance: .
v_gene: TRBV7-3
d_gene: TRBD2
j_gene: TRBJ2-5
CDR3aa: CASSEMGTSGETQYF
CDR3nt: TGTGCCAGCAGCGAGATGGGGACTAGCGGAGAGACCCAGTACTTC

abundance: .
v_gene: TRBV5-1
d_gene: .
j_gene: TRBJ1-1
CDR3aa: CASSQDGNTEAFF
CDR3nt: TGCGCCAGCAGCCAGGACGGGAACACTGAAGCTTTCTTT

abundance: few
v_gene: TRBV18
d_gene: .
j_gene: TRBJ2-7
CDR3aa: CASSLGNEQYF
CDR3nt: TGTGCCAGCTCACTCGGGAACGAGCAGTACTTC

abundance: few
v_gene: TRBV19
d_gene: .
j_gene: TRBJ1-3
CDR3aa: CASTLLGTIYF
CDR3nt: TGTGCCAGTACCCTCCTGGGCACCATATATTTT

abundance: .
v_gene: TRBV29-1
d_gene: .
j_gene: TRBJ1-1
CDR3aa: CSVGRTQMNTEAFF
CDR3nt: TGCAGCGTTGGCAGGACCCAAATGAACACTGAAGCTTTCTTT

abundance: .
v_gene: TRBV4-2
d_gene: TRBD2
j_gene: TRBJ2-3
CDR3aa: CASSQDPSGSTDTQYF
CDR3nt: TGTGCCAGCAGCCAAGATCCTAGCGGATCCACAGATACGCAGTATTTT

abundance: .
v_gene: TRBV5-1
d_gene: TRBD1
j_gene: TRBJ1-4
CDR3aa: CASSRDRDNEKLFF
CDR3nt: TGCGCCAGCAGCCGGGACAGGGATAATGAAAAACTGTTTTTT

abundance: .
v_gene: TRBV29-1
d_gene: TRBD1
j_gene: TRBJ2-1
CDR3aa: CSSRGLDRAEGEQFF
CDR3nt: TGCAGCTCACGCGGATTGGACAGGGCCGAGGGTGAGCAGTTCTTC

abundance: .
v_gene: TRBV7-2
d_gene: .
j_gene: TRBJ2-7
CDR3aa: CASSLGGGGADYEQYF
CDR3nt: TGTGCCAGCAGCTTAGGGGGCGGAGGGGCGGACTACGAGCAGTACTTC

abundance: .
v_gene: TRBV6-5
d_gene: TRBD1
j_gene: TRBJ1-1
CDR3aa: CASSSPDGTGEAFF
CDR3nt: TGTGCCAGCAGCTCCCCCGACGGGACAGGGGAAGCTTTCTTT